The subject of this entry is one T cell receptor beta chain. Its antigen remains unidentified. The CDR3 is 12 amino acids. V lost 3 bases and J lost 5, with 9 bases in between. CDR1 and CDR2 (germline): SQVTM, ANQGSEA. Genomic DNA served as template for TCR beta VDJ and CDR3 profiling. One entry per CDR3 protein, called by TCRdb with MiXCR from the reads. Of more than 150,000 distinct CDR3 sequences in the sample, just over 45% were seen once. This entry belongs to a study of CD8+CD57+ T cells in acquired aplastic anemia. Study-level background: Across the sorted CD4+ and CD8+ cells, DNA amounts averaged 3.2 ug.

Study results and limitations: Patients showed no significant difference from controls in CD8+ Simpson's diversity.

Sequences were obtained from sorted CD4+, CD8+, or CD8+CD57+ T cells (not recorded which) from PBMCs. The gene calls are TRBV29-1 and TRBJ2-3; unclear D gene. This TCR was sampled from a human donor in good health. For the CDR3, the DNA is TGCAGCGTTGATCTCCCAGGAGATACGCAGTATTTT. Protein product: CSVDLPGDTQYF.